These 24 T cell receptor beta chains were sequenced from one sample in a study of T cell responses to AZD1222 COVID-19 vaccine. The method was immunoSEQ multiplex PCR; TCRdb's version includes in-frame clones alone and lacks a portion of them. The table lists approximately 110,000 clones, around 94% of them singletons. This sample comprised peripheral blood, obtained on day 0 of AZD1222 vaccination. The receptors were gathered from an adult in good health.

The chain joins TRBV18 to TRBJ2-7, with TRBD1 as a possible D gene (5 bases). Germline V gene lookup returns CDR1 KGHSH and CDR2 LQKENI. The V gene lost 2 bases and the J gene lost 2 bases, with 13 bases spanning the gap. This CDR3 is built from 15 residues. In DNA, the CDR3 is TGTGCCAGCTCACCAGCAGGGCCGATTACCTACGAGCAGTACTTC. Residues: CASSPAGPITYEQYF.

The chain joins TRBV7-2 to TRBJ1-2; the D gene is possibly TRBD1 (6 bases). Germline V CDR1 and CDR2: SGHTA, FQGNSA. This CDR3 is 15 amino acids long. Trimming took off 4 bases at V and 4 bases at J, with 16 bases between the two ends. The CDR3 DNA is TGTGCCAGCAGCTACGCGGACAGCCGGCGCTATGGCTACACCTTC. Its protein product is CASSYADSRRYGYTF.

The J gene is TRBJ2-7, the V gene TRBV6-5, with 10 bases identical to TRBD2. This CDR3 is built from 14 residues. From germline, CDR1 is MNHEY and CDR2 SVGAGI. J gave up 6 bases and V 6 bases, and 8 bases lay outside the gene matches. The CDR3 DNA sequence: TGTGCCAGCAGCTTAGCCAGCGGGAGGGCCGAGCAGTACTTC. Translation gives CASSLASGRAEQYF.

This rearrangement joins TRBV11-2 to TRBJ2-4; no clear D gene. The germline CDR1 and CDR2 sequences are SGHAT and FQNNGV. The CDR3 has 13 residues. Trimming removed 5 bases from V and 6 bases from J, with 11 bases in between. The CDR3 protein is CASSDRAGNIQYF. CDR3 bases: TGTGCCAGCAGCGACCGGGCCGGAAACATTCAGTACTTC.

The rearrangement uses TRBV6-5 and TRBJ1-3; D gene unclear. The CDR3 contains 14 residues. The V gene lost 6 bases and the J gene lost 0 bases, with 9 bases spanning the gap. Germline values: CDR1 MNHEY, CDR2 SVGAGI. CDR3 sequence: CASSRLSSGNTIYF. The CDR3 coding sequence is TGTGCCAGCAGCCGGCTGAGCTCTGGAAACACCATATATTTT.

V usage is TRBV19 and J usage is TRBJ2-5, with 10 bases aligning to TRBD1. The CDR3 loop spans 15 amino acids. With V trimmed by 9 bases and J by 1 base, 8 bases remained unmatched. From germline, CDR1 is LNHDA and CDR2 SQIVND (reference sequence). This CDR3 reads CASSGTGDPQETQYF. Here the CDR3 DNA reads TGTGCCAGCTCCGGGACAGGGGATCCCCAAGAGACCCAGTACTTC.

V gene TRBV5-4 combines with J gene TRBJ1-1, with D possibly being TRBD1 (5 bases). The CDR3 consists of 15 residues. V was cut by 4 bases and J by 2 bases, with 15 bases left in between. Germline CDR1 is SGHNT and CDR2 is YYREEE (reference sequence). CDR3 protein: CASSRDSGPNTEAFF. CDR3 DNA: TGTGCCAGCAGCAGAGACAGTGGGCCCAACACTGAAGCTTTCTTT.

V and J are TRBV12-3 or TRBV12-4 and TRBJ1-2; D possibly corresponds to TRBD1 (6 bases). V was clipped by 5 bases and J by 2 bases, with 9 bases between them. CDR3 length equals 13 residues. CDR3 DNA: TGTGCCAGCAGTGGACAGATCAACTATGGCTACACCTTC. Its protein product is CASSGQINYGYTF.

This clone turned up a few times. This chain links TRBV28 with TRBJ2-7, with a weak D call TRBD1 (7 bases). Germline V gene lookup returns CDR1 MDHEN and CDR2 SYDVKM. The CDR3 is 15 residues long. V lost 7 bases and J 0 bases, leaving 16 bases between the germline ends. The CDR3 is CASIGGTANSYEQYF. In DNA form, the CDR3 reads TGTGCCAGCATCGGCGGGACAGCCAACTCCTACGAGCAGTACTTC.

The V and J genes are TRBV18 and TRBJ1-5, with D possibly matching TRBD1 (5 bases). CDR1 and CDR2 from the germline V gene are KGHSH and LQKENI. This CDR3 is built from 15 residues. Trimming stripped 6 bases from V and 2 bases from J, with 14 bases between. CDR3 coding DNA: TGTGCCAGCTCCCTGTCGCGAGGGGGCAATCAGCCCCAGCATTTT. Amino acid sequence: CASSLSRGGNQPQHF.

This chain connects TRBV18 to TRBJ1-1; no clear D gene. V gave up 4 bases and J gave up 0 bases, with 12 bases separating them. Germline assignment: CDR1 KGHSH and CDR2 LQKENI. This CDR3 contains 15 residues. CDR3 loop: CASSLYSDVNTEAFF. The CDR3 DNA follows: TGTGCCAGCTCACTCTACAGTGATGTGAACACTGAAGCTTTCTTT.

This clone has only one observation. V and J are TRBV30 and TRBJ1-2; D may be TRBD1 (5 bases). Germline V CDR1 and CDR2: GTSNPN, SVGIG (reference sequence). V dropped 3 bases and J dropped 3 bases, with 26 bases sitting between them. This CDR3 comprises 18 residues. Here the CDR3 reads CAWSEGLSREGYDYGYTF. The CDR3 DNA sequence: TGTGCCTGGAGCGAAGGACTATCCAGGGAGGGGTATGACTATGGCTACACCTTC.

The gene calls are TRBV28 and TRBJ2-3; D is undetermined. The CDR3 runs 12 residues. The V gene's germline CDR1 is MDHEN and CDR2 SYDVKM. V was cut by 1 base and J by 4 bases, with 3 bases left in between. The chain's CDR3 is CASSLFPDTQYF. In DNA, the CDR3 is TGTGCCAGCAGTTTATTCCCAGATACGCAGTATTTT. The full variable domain, in which reference TRBV28 and TRBJ2-3 provide the parts outside the CDR3, is DVKVTQSSRYLVKRTGEKVFLECVQDMDHENMFWYRQDPGLGLRLIYFSYDVKMKEKGDIPEGYSVSREKKERFSLILESASTNQTSMYLCASSLFPDTQYFGPGTRLTVL.

The chain links TRBV30 to TRBJ2-7, with 8 bases aligning to TRBD2. V lost 0 bases, J lost 4 bases, and 8 bases stayed unmatched. Germline-derived CDR1 and CDR2 are GTSNPN and SVGIG (reference sequence). CDR3 length: 15 amino acids. This CDR3 reads CAWSVPSGRLYEQYF. The CDR3 nucleotides are TGTGCCTGGAGTGTGCCTAGCGGGCGCCTTTACGAGCAGTACTTC.

CDR3 loop: CASSFRGGNTIYF. CDR3 coding DNA: TGTGCCAGCAGTTTCAGGGGGGGAAACACCATATATTTT. This chain joins TRBV27 and TRBJ1-3; 7 positions agree with TRBD1. This CDR3 contains 13 residues. Germline V gives CDR1 MNHEY, CDR2 SMNVEV (reference sequence). After removal of 3 bases from V and 4 bases from J, the junction contained 0 bases not matched to a gene.

The genes are TRBV5-1 and TRBJ2-1; the D gene is possibly TRBD1 (6 bases). The germline V gene has CDR1 SGHRS and CDR2 YFSETQ. Trimming took 3 bases from V and 9 from J, leaving 10 bases between them. The CDR3 runs to 12 residues. In DNA form, the CDR3 reads TGCGCCAGCAGCTCGGAAGGGGGTGAGCAGTTCTTC. Its protein is CASSSEGGEQFF. Full variable domain (outside the CDR3, taken from reference TRBV5-1 and TRBJ2-1): KAGVTQTPRYLIKTRGQQVTLSCSPISGHRSVSWYQQTPGQGLQFLFEYFSETQRNKGNFPGRFSGRQFSNSRSEMNVSTLELGDSALYLCASSSEGGEQFFGPGTRLTVL.

This clone was picked up a small number of times. The CDR3 here is CASNSTGELFF. In DNA, the CDR3 is TGTGCCAGCAATAGCACCGGGGAGCTGTTTTTT. V and J are TRBV27 and TRBJ2-2, with D unresolved. The CDR3 loop spans 11 amino acids. Trimming took 7 bases from V and 4 from J, leaving 4 bases between them. In germline, CDR1 is MNHEY, CDR2 SMNVEV (reference sequence).

The V and J genes are TRBV4-2 and TRBJ1-2; D call uncertain. The germline CDR1 and CDR2 sequences are LGHNA and YNFKEQ. V lost 1 base and J lost 7, with 10 bases in between. This CDR3 contains 13 residues. The CDR3, as DNA: TGTGCCAGCAGCCAAGTTTCCCCAGCTGGCTACACCTTC. Residues: CASSQVSPAGYTF.

CDR3 protein: CASSSARARERGTDTQYF. CDR3 nucleotides: TGTGCCAGCAGTTCCGCCAGGGCCCGGGAACGGGGCACAGATACGCAGTATTTT. The rearrangement links TRBV6-2 or TRBV6-3 to TRBJ2-3; tentatively, D is TRBD1 or TRBD2 (5 bases each). Trimming cost V 4 bases and J 1 base, with 21 bases left between them. Germline values: CDR1 MNHEY, CDR2 SVGEGT. This CDR3 has 18 residues.

The chain is built from TRBV27 and TRBJ1-2, with D tentatively TRBD1 (5 bases). Germline-derived CDR1 and CDR2 are MNHEY and SMNVEV (reference sequence). The CDR3 runs to 15 residues. The V and J ends lost 6 bases and 4 bases respectively, with 18 bases between them. The CDR3 DNA sequence: TGTGCCAGCAGGGGAGACAGCCTATCCGTCTATGGCTACACCTTC. Protein product: CASRGDSLSVYGYTF.

This CDR3 is CASSLVSSGELFF. The CDR3 DNA reads as TGTGCCAGCAGCTTAGTGTCCTCGGGGGAGCTGTTTTTT. The gene calls are TRBV11-2 and TRBJ2-2; D gene unclear. Per germline, CDR1 SGHAT and CDR2 FQNNGV. This CDR3 contains 13 residues. V lost 1 base to trimming and J lost 8 bases, with 8 bases between them.

V and J are TRBV6-5 and TRBJ1-1; no reliable D call. Per germline, CDR1 MNHEY and CDR2 SVGAGI. The CDR3 length is 16 residues. V shed 0 bases and J shed 4 bases, with 15 bases lying between them. CDR3 in amino acids: CASSYSAWKGSTEAFF. The CDR3 DNA reads as TGTGCCAGCAGTTACTCCGCCTGGAAAGGGAGCACTGAAGCTTTCTTT.

V usage is TRBV28 and J usage is TRBJ1-1; a possible D gene is TRBD1 (5 bases). Trimming left V 2 bases short and J 0 bases short, with 10 bases between. The CDR3 is 15 residues long. CDR1 and CDR2 (germline): MDHEN, SYDVKM. The CDR3 reads CASSLGTGMNTEAFF. In DNA, the CDR3 is TGTGCCAGCAGTTTAGGGACTGGGATGAACACTGAAGCTTTCTTT.

The CDR3 sequence: CASRGGAGANVLTF. CDR3 DNA sequence: TGCGCCAGCCGAGGTGGCGCTGGGGCCAACGTCCTGACTTTC. The chain combines TRBV4-1 with TRBJ2-6; D not resolved. The V gene's germline CDR1 is MGHRA and CDR2 YSYEKL. V was clipped by 8 bases and J by 2 bases, with 10 bases between them. This CDR3 has 14 residues.